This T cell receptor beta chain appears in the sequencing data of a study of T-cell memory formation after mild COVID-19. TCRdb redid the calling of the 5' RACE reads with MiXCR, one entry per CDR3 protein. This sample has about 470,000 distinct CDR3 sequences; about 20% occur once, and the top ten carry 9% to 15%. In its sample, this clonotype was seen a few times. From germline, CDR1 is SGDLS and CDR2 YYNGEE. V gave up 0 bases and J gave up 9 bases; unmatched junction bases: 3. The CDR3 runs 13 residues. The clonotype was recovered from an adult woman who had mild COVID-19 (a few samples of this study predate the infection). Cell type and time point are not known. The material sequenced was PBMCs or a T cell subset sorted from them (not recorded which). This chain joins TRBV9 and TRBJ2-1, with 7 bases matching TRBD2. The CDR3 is CASSVDLAGEQFF. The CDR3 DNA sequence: TGTGCCAGCAGCGTAGATTTAGCGGGTGAGCAGTTCTTC.